Here is one T cell receptor beta chain with its context. Its antigen is as yet unknown. The sample is drawn from a study of cytomegalovirus exposure and HLA in healthy donors. Findings of the study overall: Productive rates of about 87% or about 30% were seen for most TCR beta V segments in an earlier analysis. With DRB1 most and HLA-C fewest, TCR association rates differed between HLA loci in a later analysis. According to a later analysis, most TCR beta chains associated with CMV appeared HLA-restricted.

With 60 Vbeta and 13 Jbeta primers, the PCR was carried out. The table came from immunoSEQ multiplex PCR; TCRdb's copy has only in-frame clones and leaves some out. The sample yields 150,000 to 200,000 clones, around 80% seen once. Trimming removed 2 bases from V and 0 bases from J; junction bases left unmatched: 1. Germline-derived CDR1 and CDR2 are SGHDT and YYEEEE. This CDR3 has 15 amino acids. Sequencing was done on a sample of PBMCs. This chain links TRBV5-6 with TRBJ2-1, with TRBD2 identical over 8 bases. This TCR was recovered from a woman in her twenties or thirties in good health and CMV-seropositive. The CDR3 protein is CASSFSGSSYNEQFF. DNA of the CDR3: TGTGCCAGCAGCTTCAGCGGGAGCTCCTACAATGAGCAGTTCTTC.